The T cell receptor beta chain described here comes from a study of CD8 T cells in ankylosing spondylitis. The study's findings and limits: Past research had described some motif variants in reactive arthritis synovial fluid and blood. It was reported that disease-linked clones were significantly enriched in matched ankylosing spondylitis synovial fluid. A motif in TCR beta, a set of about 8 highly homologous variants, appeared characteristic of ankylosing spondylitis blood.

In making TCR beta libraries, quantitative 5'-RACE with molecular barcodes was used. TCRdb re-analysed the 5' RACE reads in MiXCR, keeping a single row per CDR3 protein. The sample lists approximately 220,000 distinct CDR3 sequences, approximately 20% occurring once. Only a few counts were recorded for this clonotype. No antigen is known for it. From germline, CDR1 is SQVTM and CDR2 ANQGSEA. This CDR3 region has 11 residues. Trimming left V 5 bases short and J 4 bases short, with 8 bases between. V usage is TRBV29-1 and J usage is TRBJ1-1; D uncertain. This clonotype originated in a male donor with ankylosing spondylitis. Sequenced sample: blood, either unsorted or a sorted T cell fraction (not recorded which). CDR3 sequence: CSVRWATEAFF. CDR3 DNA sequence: TGCAGCGTTAGGTGGGCCACTGAAGCTTTCTTT.